The clone carrying this TCR beta chain was seen at least ten times. Trimming stripped 4 bases from V and 4 bases from J, with 10 bases between. The CDR3 runs 12 residues. Germline assignment: CDR1 SQVTM and CDR2 ANQGSEA. These data originate in a study of patients and donors after allogeneic stem cell transplantation. TCRdb processed the RT-PCR reads anew with MiXCR; each CDR3 protein has one entry. The table lists some 880,000 distinct CDR3 sequences, about a sixth of them singletons. The chain carries TRBV29-1 and TRBJ1-2; D is unclear. The sequenced sample consisted of blood, either unsorted or a sorted T cell fraction (not recorded which). The TCR comes from a human donor who was either an allogeneic HSCT recipient or a stem cell or donor lymphocyte infusion donor (not recorded which). It is not recorded whose cells these are; they may come from a transplant donor. The CDR3 loop reads CSVGDPGYGYTF. CDR3 coding DNA: TGCAGCGTTGGAGATCCTGGCTATGGCTACACCTTC.